The 21 T cell receptor beta chains below were found in one sample sequenced in a study of OX40 agonist ivuxolimab in advanced cancers. Assay used: immunoSEQ multiplex PCR; TCRdb lists only in-frame clones, some missing. Here the sample spans roughly 14,000 clones, more than 75% being singletons. The source material was CD4+ or CD8+ T cells sorted from blood, sampled in a trial of the OX40 agonist ivuxolimab. Receptors originate from an adult with an advanced solid tumor such as melanoma, head and neck, liver or kidney cancer.

The genes are TRBV28 and TRBJ2-7; tentative D call: TRBD2 (6 bases). Trimming took off 4 bases at V and 3 bases at J, with 16 bases between the two ends. The CDR3 runs 15 residues. Germline assignment: CDR1 MDHEN and CDR2 SYDVKM. The CDR3 DNA reads TGTGCCAGCAGTTACGGGGGTGGGCTAGTCTACGAGCAGTACTTC. Encoded protein: CASSYGGGLVYEQYF.

The chain recombines TRBV28 with TRBJ1-2; the D gene is possibly TRBD1 (6 bases). Germline loops: CDR1 MDHEN, CDR2 SYDVKM. V was pared by 10 bases and J by 4 bases, with 22 bases between. The CDR3 runs to 15 residues. For the CDR3, the DNA is TGTGCCACCACATCTGTCCGGGGGGCTACCTATGGCTACACCTTC. It encodes CATTSVRGATYGYTF.

This chain connects TRBV6-6 to TRBJ2-2, with D perhaps TRBD2 (5 bases). Trimming removed 2 bases from V and 3 bases from J, with 10 bases in between. This CDR3 comprises 15 residues. From germline, CDR1 is MNHNY and CDR2 SVGAGI (reference sequence). The CDR3 sequence is CASSYLLGDTGELFF. CDR3 nucleotide sequence: TGTGCCAGCAGTTACCTACTCGGGGACACCGGGGAGCTGTTTTTT.

The gene calls are TRBV30 and TRBJ1-2; D is possibly TRBD1 (5 bases). Per the germline V gene, CDR1 is GTSNPN and CDR2 is SVGIG (reference sequence). The CDR3 runs 15 residues. The ends were cut back, 2 bases at V and 0 bases at J, with 13 bases in the middle. The CDR3 sequence is CAWSPGTQTNYGYTF. The CDR3 bases are TGTGCCTGGAGTCCCGGGACGCAGACTAACTATGGCTACACCTTC.

The rearrangement uses TRBV29-1 and TRBJ1-3; a possible D gene is TRBD1 (6 bases). This CDR3 is 14 amino acids long. CDR1 is SQVTM and CDR2 is ANQGSEA in the germline V gene. Trimming shortened V by 7 bases and J by 0 bases, and 13 bases separated the two germline ends. The CDR3 loop reads CSAQPQGSGNTIYF. CDR3 sequence (DNA): TGCAGCGCACAACCACAGGGCTCTGGAAACACCATATATTTT.

The chain has TRBV5-4 and TRBJ2-4; 9 nucleotides line up with TRBD1. V shed 4 bases, J shed 8 bases, and the junction held 10 bases outside the gene matches. This CDR3 spans 15 amino acids. Germline CDR1 reads SGHNT; CDR2 reads YYREEE (reference sequence). The CDR3 spells CASSQGTGGEDIQYF. The CDR3 region has the DNA TGTGCCAGCAGCCAAGGAACAGGGGGCGAAGACATTCAGTACTTC. Based on the CDR3 plus reference TRBV5-4 and TRBJ2-4, the full variable domain is ETGVTQSPTHLIKTRGQQVTLRCSSQSGHNTVSWYQQALGQGPQFIFQYYREEENGRGNFPPRFSGLQFPNYSSELNVNALELDDSALYLCASSQGTGGEDIQYFGAGTRLSVL.

The gene calls are TRBV5-4 and TRBJ2-7; maybe TRBD2 (6 bases). The CDR3 is made up of 12 amino acids. With 0 bases removed from V and 9 bases from J, the gap between germline ends came to 10 bases. The V gene's germline CDR1 is SGHNT and CDR2 YYREEE (reference sequence). CDR3 amino acids: CASSLVFGGQYF. CDR3 DNA: TGTGCCAGCAGCTTGGTATTCGGGGGGCAGTACTTC.

The gene calls are TRBV5-6 and TRBJ2-2, with D maybe TRBD2 (5 bases). This CDR3 has 15 residues. CDR1 SGHDT and CDR2 YYEEEE come from the germline V gene. The V end was cut by 0 bases, the J end by 5 bases, with 11 bases between. CDR3 loop: CASSLAAGETGELFF. CDR3 bases: TGTGCCAGCAGCTTGGCGGCCGGGGAAACCGGGGAGCTGTTTTTT.

The genes are TRBV7-8 and TRBJ2-2; no clear D gene. Germline V gene sequence: CDR1 SGHVS, CDR2 FQNEAQ. CDR3 length: 14 amino acids. V lost 4 bases to trimming and J lost 4 bases, with 10 bases between them. CDR3 residues: CASSSDTFTGELFF. The CDR3 DNA follows: TGTGCCAGCAGCTCCGACACTTTCACCGGGGAGCTGTTTTTT.

The J gene is TRBJ2-1, the V gene TRBV27, with 7 bases that match TRBD2. This CDR3 has 14 residues. The germline V gene has CDR1 MNHEY and CDR2 SMNVEV (reference sequence). Losses at the gene ends were 8 bases for V and 2 bases for J; bases not matched to a gene: 6. The DNA for the CDR3 is TGTGCCAGCTCCGGGGCGGGGGCCTACAATGAGCAGTTCTTC. Amino acid sequence: CASSGAGAYNEQFF.

The gene calls are TRBV9 and TRBJ1-4; D is possibly TRBD1 (5 bases). CDR3 length: 15 residues. CDR1 and CDR2 (germline): SGDLS, YYNGEE. V gave up 0 bases and J gave up 4 bases, with 10 bases separating them. CDR3: CASSVEGTDNEKLFF. The CDR3 DNA sequence: TGTGCCAGCAGCGTAGAAGGGACGGATAATGAAAAACTGTTTTTT.

V and J are TRBV7-2 and TRBJ2-7, with 7 bases lining up with TRBD1. V shed 5 bases and J 5 bases; nucleotides not matched to a gene: 3. Per germline, CDR1 SGHTA and CDR2 FQGNSA. This CDR3 comprises 12 residues. The CDR3 here is CASSPGGNEQYF. The CDR3 DNA reads TGTGCCAGCAGCCCAGGGGGAAACGAGCAGTACTTC.

The chain employs TRBV5-1 and TRBJ1-5; D is possibly TRBD1 (5 bases). V was cut by 1 base and J by 4 bases, with 12 bases left in between. The CDR3 has 15 amino acids. Germline CDR1 and CDR2: SGHRS and YFSETQ. CDR3 sequence (DNA): TGCGCCAGCAGCTTGAACGGGCGGGGGAATCAGCCCCAGCATTTT. Translation: CASSLNGRGNQPQHF.

The chain recombines TRBV28 with TRBJ1-2, with D uncertain. Germline CDR1 MDHEN, CDR2 SYDVKM. Trimming cost V 3 bases and J 8 bases, with 7 bases left between them. CDR3 length: 11 residues. The CDR3 is CASSFSRGYTF. The DNA for the CDR3 is TGTGCCAGCAGTTTTAGTCGGGGCTACACCTTC.

This sequence joins TRBV10-3 and TRBJ2-5; TRBD2 matches at 8 bases. The CDR3 has 21 residues. Losses at the gene ends were 0 bases for V and 5 bases for J; bases not matched to a gene: 23. Germline-derived CDR1 and CDR2 are ENHRY and SYGVKD. The CDR3 loop is CAISESASEEAGGYVGETQYF. The CDR3 nucleotides are TGTGCCATCAGTGAGTCGGCTTCGGAGGAGGCGGGGGGCTACGTCGGTGAGACCCAGTACTTC.

The chain combines TRBV11-2 with TRBJ2-3; tentative D call: TRBD2 (6 bases). CDR1 and CDR2 from the germline V gene are SGHAT and FQNNGV. Trimming stripped 6 bases from V and 2 bases from J, with 21 bases between. The CDR3 totals 17 residues. The CDR3 region has the DNA TGTGCCAGCAGTTCCCCCGGGACTTTGGGGCACACAGATACGCAGTATTTT. Protein sequence: CASSSPGTLGHTDTQYF.

This clone has only a few counts. The CDR3 reads CASNHQGYQPQHF. CDR3 nucleotide sequence: TGTGCCAGCAACCACCAGGGATATCAGCCCCAGCATTTT. The chain links TRBV2 to TRBJ1-5, with D possibly TRBD1 on 5 matching bases. The V end lost 7 bases, the J end lost 5 bases, and 12 bases lay between the germline ends. The CDR3 totals 13 residues. The germline V gene has CDR1 SNHLY and CDR2 FYNNEI.

The chain joins TRBV6-1 to TRBJ2-1; D is undetermined. In germline, CDR1 is MNHNS, CDR2 SASEGT. This CDR3 has 15 residues. V was pared by 1 base and J by 6 bases, with 13 bases between. CDR3 in DNA: TGTGCCAGCAGTGAAGAGCCGGGCGCCGCCAATGAGCAGTTCTTC. Translated: CASSEEPGAANEQFF.

The rearrangement joins TRBV6-5 to TRBJ1-1, with D tentatively TRBD1 (5 bases). This CDR3 has 12 amino acids. CDR1 is MNHEY and CDR2 is SVGAGI in the germline V gene. Trimming pared 9 bases from V and 13 bases from J, leaving 21 bases between. The CDR3 is CASFGVDRNSFF. The CDR3 DNA reads TGTGCCAGTTTCGGGGTCGACAGAAACAGTTTCTTT.

This clone is medium-sized (0.01 to 0.1%) within its sample. V gene TRBV5-4 combines with J gene TRBJ2-4; D may be TRBD2 (6 bases). V lost 0 bases to trimming and J lost 1 base, with 11 bases between them. The CDR3 is made up of 16 amino acids. Germline V gene lookup returns CDR1 SGHNT and CDR2 YYREEE (reference sequence). CDR3 residues: CASSLAGGLAKNIQYF. CDR3 coding DNA: TGTGCCAGCAGCTTGGCAGGAGGGTTGGCCAAAAACATTCAGTACTTC.

This sequence joins TRBV30 and TRBJ2-7; D is possibly TRBD2 (5 bases). The CDR3 length is 13 residues. The ends were cut back, 0 bases at V and 2 bases at J, with 8 bases in the middle. The germline gives CDR1 GTSNPN, CDR2 SVGIG (reference sequence). The CDR3: CAWSVGDTYEQYF. The CDR3 bases are TGTGCCTGGAGTGTGGGAGACACCTACGAGCAGTACTTC.